The rows below give T cell receptor beta chains drawn from one sample of a study of chemoradiotherapy in HPV16-positive cancers. Libraries were prepared by immunoSEQ multiplex PCR; TCRdb keeps only in-frame clonotypes and omits some of them. The data show some 8,800 clones, with around 70% seen just once and roughly 9% held by the top ten. This sample was taken from a patient who underwent chemoradiotherapy. The receptors here all came from a human donor with HPV-associated anogenital cancer. Both conserved end residues are part of each CDR3. The order of the fields is V gene, J gene, D gene, clone size, CDR3 protein, CDR3 DNA. A D gene is named only where the DNA matches it firmly. For some rows the clone size is stated as once, few or many, or as a class when expanded; others skip it.

v_call: TRBV6-1; j_call: TRBJ2-1; d_call: NA; clone_size: NA; cdr3_aa: CASSERPQGGNEQFF; cdr3_nt: TGTGCCAGCAGTGAACGACCTCAGGGGGGGAATGAGCAGTTCTTC
v_call: TRBV28; j_call: TRBJ2-3; d_call: NA; clone_size: NA; cdr3_aa: CASSSGDSADTQYF; cdr3_nt: TGTGCCAGCAGTTCGGGGGATTCCGCAGATACGCAGTATTTT
v_call: TRBV15; j_call: TRBJ1-5; d_call: NA; clone_size: NA; cdr3_aa: CATSRDSPNQPQHF; cdr3_nt: TGTGCCACCAGCAGAGATAGTCCGAATCAGCCCCAGCATTTT
v_call: TRBV2; j_call: TRBJ2-3; d_call: NA; clone_size: NA; cdr3_aa: CASRGMKNTQYF; cdr3_nt: TGTGCCAGCAGGGGGATGAAGAATACGCAGTATTTT
v_call: TRBV10-3; j_call: TRBJ1-1; d_call: TRBD1; clone_size: once; cdr3_aa: CAISEYRTGGDAFF; cdr3_nt: TGTGCCATCAGTGAGTATAGGACAGGGGGCGACGCTTTCTTT
v_call: TRBV5-1; j_call: TRBJ1-2; d_call: NA; clone_size: few; cdr3_aa: CASSLDSNYGYTF; cdr3_nt: TGCGCCAGCAGCTTGGACAGTAACTATGGCTACACCTTC
v_call: TRBV4-3; j_call: TRBJ1-4; d_call: TRBD1; clone_size: NA; cdr3_aa: CASSLDPSGTGNEKLFF; cdr3_nt: TGCGCCAGCAGCCTCGATCCTTCCGGGACAGGGAATGAAAAACTGTTTTTT
v_call: TRBV5-1; j_call: TRBJ2-5; d_call: TRBD1; clone_size: NA; cdr3_aa: CASSFGQGRETQYF; cdr3_nt: TGCGCCAGCAGCTTTGGACAGGGCAGAGAGACCCAGTACTTC
v_call: TRBV28; j_call: TRBJ1-2; d_call: NA; clone_size: few; cdr3_aa: CASSFPVPVQGYTF; cdr3_nt: TGTGCCAGCAGTTTCCCCGTGCCGGTGCAAGGCTACACCTTC
v_call: TRBV4-1; j_call: TRBJ2-3; d_call: NA; clone_size: NA; cdr3_aa: CASRSSSSTDTQYF; cdr3_nt: TGCGCCAGCAGAAGCAGCTCTAGCACAGATACGCAGTATTTT
v_call: TRBV5-8; j_call: TRBJ1-2; d_call: NA; clone_size: few; cdr3_aa: CASANNYGYTF; cdr3_nt: TGTGCCAGCGCCAACAACTATGGCTACACCTTC
v_call: TRBV19; j_call: TRBJ2-2; d_call: TRBD2; clone_size: NA; cdr3_aa: CASSVGLAGGPDGELFF; cdr3_nt: TGTGCCAGTAGTGTGGGACTAGCGGGGGGGCCGGACGGGGAGCTGTTTTTT
v_call: TRBV7-6; j_call: TRBJ2-5; d_call: TRBD2; clone_size: once; cdr3_aa: CASSLGLAGLGETQYF; cdr3_nt: TGTGCCAGCAGCTTAGGCCTAGCGGGCCTGGGGGAGACCCAGTACTTC
v_call: TRBV7-6; j_call: TRBJ2-6; d_call: NA; clone_size: NA; cdr3_aa: CASSLGWGANVLTF; cdr3_nt: TGTGCCAGCAGCTTAGGGTGGGGTGCCAACGTCCTGACTTTC
v_call: TRBV7-2; j_call: TRBJ2-7; d_call: TRBD2; clone_size: NA; cdr3_aa: CASSRRSGESSYEQYF; cdr3_nt: TGTGCCAGCAGCCGCCGGAGCGGGGAGAGCTCCTACGAGCAGTACTTC
v_call: TRBV5-1; j_call: TRBJ2-5; d_call: NA; clone_size: few; cdr3_aa: CASSPHQETQYF; cdr3_nt: TGCGCCAGCAGCCCTCACCAAGAGACCCAGTACTTC
v_call: TRBV2; j_call: TRBJ2-5; d_call: TRBD2; clone_size: NA; cdr3_aa: CASKGETSTQETQYF; cdr3_nt: TGTGCCAGCAAGGGAGAGACTAGCACTCAAGAGACCCAGTACTTC
v_call: TRBV11-2; j_call: TRBJ2-2; d_call: NA; clone_size: once; cdr3_aa: CASSSTNTGELFF; cdr3_nt: TGTGCCAGCAGTTCCACGAACACCGGGGAGCTGTTTTTT
v_call: TRBV7-6; j_call: TRBJ2-1; d_call: NA; clone_size: NA; cdr3_aa: CASSGTTSFEQFF; cdr3_nt: TGTGCCAGCAGCGGAACGACTAGTTTTGAGCAGTTCTTC
v_call: TRBV7-6; j_call: TRBJ1-6; d_call: NA; clone_size: NA; cdr3_aa: CASSPQGYLNSPLHF; cdr3_nt: TGTGCCAGCAGCCCACAGGGATATCTTAATTCACCCCTCCACTTT
v_call: TRBV7-3; j_call: TRBJ2-6; d_call: TRBD2; clone_size: NA; cdr3_aa: CASSLLPAGSSGANVLTF; cdr3_nt: TGTGCCAGCAGCCTACTTCCAGCGGGGAGCTCTGGGGCCAACGTCCTGACTTTC
v_call: TRBV6-5; j_call: TRBJ1-2; d_call: TRBD1; clone_size: few; cdr3_aa: CASSFGTGGNYGYTF; cdr3_nt: TGTGCCAGCAGTTTCGGGACAGGGGGTAACTATGGCTACACCTTC
v_call: TRBV5-6; j_call: TRBJ1-6; d_call: NA; clone_size: NA; cdr3_aa: CASRWRDTASPLHF; cdr3_nt: TGTGCCAGCAGATGGAGGGACACTGCTTCACCCCTCCACTTT
v_call: TRBV11-2; j_call: TRBJ1-3; d_call: NA; clone_size: NA; cdr3_aa: CASILGNSGNTIYF; cdr3_nt: TGTGCCAGCATACTCGGGAACTCTGGAAACACCATATATTTT
v_call: TRBV19; j_call: TRBJ1-1; d_call: NA; clone_size: NA; cdr3_aa: CASNPPGNTEAFF; cdr3_nt: TGTGCCAGTAACCCCCCCGGGAACACTGAAGCTTTCTTT
v_call: TRBV5-5; j_call: TRBJ1-5; d_call: NA; clone_size: NA; cdr3_aa: CASSLYENQPQHF; cdr3_nt: TGTGCCAGCAGCCTTTACGAGAATCAGCCCCAGCATTTT
v_call: TRBV20-1; j_call: TRBJ2-7; d_call: NA; clone_size: few; cdr3_aa: CSARDTYEQYF; cdr3_nt: TGCAGTGCTCGGGACACCTACGAGCAGTACTTC
v_call: TRBV2; j_call: TRBJ2-5; d_call: TRBD1; clone_size: NA; cdr3_aa: CASNYQGARETQYF; cdr3_nt: TGTGCCAGCAACTACCAGGGGGCCCGGGAGACCCAGTACTTC
v_call: TRBV2; j_call: TRBJ2-7; d_call: NA; clone_size: NA; cdr3_aa: CANGGGYEQYF; cdr3_nt: TGTGCCAACGGAGGGGGCTACGAGCAGTACTTC
v_call: TRBV6-1; j_call: TRBJ1-5; d_call: NA; clone_size: NA; cdr3_aa: CASSDYPGHQPQHF; cdr3_nt: TGTGCCAGCAGCGATTACCCTGGACACCAGCCCCAGCATTTT
v_call: TRBV5-4; j_call: TRBJ1-1; d_call: NA; clone_size: NA; cdr3_aa: CASSWGTSNTEAFF; cdr3_nt: TGTGCCAGCAGCTGGGGGACGTCGAACACTGAAGCTTTCTTT
v_call: TRBV4-1; j_call: TRBJ2-5; d_call: NA; clone_size: NA; cdr3_aa: CASSYLDRQTQYF; cdr3_nt: TGCGCCAGCAGCTACTTAGATCGCCAGACCCAGTACTTC
v_call: TRBV2; j_call: TRBJ2-3; d_call: TRBD2; clone_size: NA; cdr3_aa: CASSGLAGGTSTDTQYF; cdr3_nt: TGTGCCAGCAGTGGACTAGCGGGGGGGACTAGCACAGATACGCAGTATTTT
v_call: TRBV2; j_call: TRBJ1-4; d_call: NA; clone_size: few; cdr3_aa: CASSVDTATNEKLFF; cdr3_nt: TGTGCCAGCAGTGTCGACACTGCAACTAATGAAAAACTGTTTTTT
v_call: TRBV5-1; j_call: TRBJ2-2; d_call: NA; clone_size: NA; cdr3_aa: CASSLVPTGELFF; cdr3_nt: TGCGCCAGCAGCTTGGTCCCCACCGGGGAGCTGTTTTTT
v_call: TRBV2; j_call: TRBJ1-1; d_call: NA; clone_size: once; cdr3_aa: CASLDEFVVMNTEAFF; cdr3_nt: TGTGCCAGCTTGGATGAGTTCGTGGTCATGAACACTGAAGCTTTCTTT
v_call: TRBV6-5; j_call: TRBJ1-1; d_call: NA; clone_size: NA; cdr3_aa: CASSYGGGGTEAFF; cdr3_nt: TGTGCCAGCAGTTACGGTGGGGGGGGCACTGAAGCTTTCTTT
v_call: TRBV2; j_call: TRBJ2-1; d_call: NA; clone_size: NA; cdr3_aa: CASRVYNEQFF; cdr3_nt: TGTGCCAGCAGGGTTTACAATGAGCAGTTCTTC
v_call: TRBV19; j_call: TRBJ2-3; d_call: NA; clone_size: NA; cdr3_aa: CASTLSVGGGGDTQYF; cdr3_nt: TGTGCCAGTACCCTAAGCGTGGGGGGGGGCGGAGATACGCAGTATTTT
v_call: TRBV12-1; j_call: TRBJ2-7; d_call: NA; clone_size: NA; cdr3_aa: CASSFWRGTGTEQYF; cdr3_nt: TGTGCCAGCAGCTTTTGGCGGGGGACAGGGACCGAGCAGTACTTC
v_call: TRBV15; j_call: TRBJ2-3; d_call: TRBD1; clone_size: few; cdr3_aa: CATSRDPPGTGSDTQYF; cdr3_nt: TGTGCCACCAGCAGAGATCCCCCGGGGACAGGGTCCGATACGCAGTATTTT
v_call: TRBV2; j_call: TRBJ1-1; d_call: NA; clone_size: NA; cdr3_aa: CASRQVPGRSEAFF; cdr3_nt: TGTGCCAGCCGCCAGGTCCCGGGACGTAGTGAAGCTTTCTTT
v_call: TRBV7-2; j_call: TRBJ2-2; d_call: TRBD2; clone_size: NA; cdr3_aa: CASSLGLAGTAGELFF; cdr3_nt: TGTGCCAGCAGCCTAGGACTAGCGGGGACGGCCGGGGAGCTGTTTTTT
v_call: TRBV27; j_call: TRBJ1-2; d_call: NA; clone_size: NA; cdr3_aa: CASSLSNRIAYGYTF; cdr3_nt: TGTGCCAGCAGTTTATCTAACAGGATTGCTTATGGCTACACCTTC
v_call: TRBV6-6; j_call: TRBJ2-2; d_call: NA; clone_size: few; cdr3_aa: CASNWDGNTGELFF; cdr3_nt: TGTGCCAGCAATTGGGACGGTAACACCGGGGAGCTGTTTTTT
v_call: TRBV19; j_call: TRBJ1-2; d_call: NA; clone_size: NA; cdr3_aa: CASSIDRLGGYTF; cdr3_nt: TGTGCCAGTAGTATCGACAGGCTTGGTGGCTACACCTTC
v_call: TRBV10-2; j_call: TRBJ1-2; d_call: NA; clone_size: NA; cdr3_aa: CASSENRERANYGYTF; cdr3_nt: TGCGCCAGCAGTGAAAACAGGGAGAGGGCAAACTATGGCTACACCTTC
v_call: TRBV6-5; j_call: TRBJ1-2; d_call: TRBD1; clone_size: few; cdr3_aa: CASSYLDRDGYTF; cdr3_nt: TGTGCCAGCAGTTACCTTGACAGGGATGGCTACACCTTC
v_call: TRBV5-6; j_call: TRBJ2-3; d_call: NA; clone_size: NA; cdr3_aa: CASNSGPDTQYF; cdr3_nt: TGTGCCAGCAATTCGGGCCCAGATACGCAGTATTTT
v_call: TRBV7-9; j_call: TRBJ2-2; d_call: NA; clone_size: NA; cdr3_aa: CASRRPDSFANTGELFF; cdr3_nt: TGTGCCAGCAGACGGCCGGACTCGTTCGCGAACACCGGGGAGCTGTTTTTT
v_call: TRBV4-3; j_call: TRBJ1-2; d_call: NA; clone_size: once; cdr3_aa: CASSLDIGSVYGYTF; cdr3_nt: TGCGCCAGCAGCTTAGACATCGGGAGCGTCTATGGCTACACCTTC
v_call: TRBV4-3; j_call: TRBJ2-2; d_call: NA; clone_size: NA; cdr3_aa: CASSQETGHNTGELFF; cdr3_nt: TGCGCCAGCAGCCAAGAGACTGGACATAACACCGGGGAGCTGTTTTTT